The rows below give T cell receptor beta chains drawn from one sample of a study of T cell responses to AZD1222 COVID-19 vaccine. Sequencing was performed with immunoSEQ multiplex PCR; in TCRdb, only in-frame clones are kept and a portion is missing. The table includes about 130,000 clones, more than 70% detected once. Specimen: peripheral blood, collected on day 0 of AZD1222 vaccination. Receptors originate from an adult in good health. Each CDR3 is given with its conserved first and last residue. A D gene is named only where the DNA matches it firmly. Rows give clone size only sometimes, using once, few, many, or a class for an expanded clone.

V	J	D	size	DNA	CDR3
TRBV9	TRBJ1-1	.	.	TGTGCCAGCAGCGCCACCCAGGGAGCCAACACTGAAGCTTTCTTT	CASSATQGANTEAFF
TRBV5-1	TRBJ1-1	.	.	TGCGCCAGCAGCTTAGCGCACGCGATGAACACTGAAGCTTTCTTT	CASSLAHAMNTEAFF
TRBV3-1/TRBV3-2	TRBJ1-1	.	.	TGTGCCAGCAGCCATCGACAGGCTGAAGCTTTCTTT	CASSHRQAEAFF
TRBV6-5	TRBJ1-5	.	.	TGTGCCAGCAGTTACTCTCAGGGACCGGGGCAGCCCCAGCATTTT	CASSYSQGPGQPQHF
TRBV19	TRBJ1-1	.	.	TGTGCCAGTAGTATAGGACCCGGGGGGAACACTGAAGCTTTCTTT	CASSIGPGGNTEAFF
TRBV3-1/TRBV3-2	TRBJ2-7	.	.	TGTGCCAGCAGCCAAAGTGGGTACGAGCAGTACTTC	CASSQSGYEQYF
TRBV18	TRBJ2-1	.	.	TGTGCCAGCTCGCGAGCCGCGGCAGGGTATCAAAATGAGCAGTTCTTC	CASSRAAAGYQNEQFF
TRBV3-1/TRBV3-2	TRBJ2-5	.	.	TGTGCCAGCAGCCCCGAGGACGCAGTGGCCCAGTACTTC	CASSPEDAVAQYF
TRBV28	TRBJ2-1	.	.	TGTGCCAGCAGGGAGGGACAGAACTACAATGAGCAGTTCTTC	CASREGQNYNEQFF
TRBV14	TRBJ1-2	.	few	TGTGCCAGCAGCCGCTTTTTAGGGTGGAACTATGGCTACACCTTC	CASSRFLGWNYGYTF
TRBV2	TRBJ2-5	.	.	TGTGCCAGCAGTGACCGGGGGCAGACCCAGTACTTC	CASSDRGQTQYF
TRBV5-1	TRBJ2-5	TRBD2	.	TGCGCCAGCAGCCCCCGAACAGGGAGAGGCGGGAGGCTGGGAGAGACCCAGTACTTC	CASSPRTGRGGRLGETQYF
TRBV24-1	TRBJ2-3	TRBD2	once	TGTGCCACCAGTGACCCCATGGGACTAGCGGGAGTAGCAGGTCCAGATACGCAGTATTTT	CATSDPMGLAGVAGPDTQYF
TRBV14	TRBJ1-5	.	.	TGTGCCAGCAGCCTCAGAGGACAGCCCCAGCATTTT	CASSLRGQPQHF
TRBV6-2/TRBV6-3	TRBJ2-2	TRBD2	.	TGTGCCAGCAGCCACGGGACTAGCGACACCGGGGAGCTGTTTTTT	CASSHGTSDTGELFF
TRBV15	TRBJ1-1	.	.	TGTGCCACCAGCAGCCCCCCGGAGGCACAGATGAACACTGAAGCTTTCTTT	CATSSPPEAQMNTEAFF
TRBV5-4	TRBJ1-1	.	.	TGTGCCAGCAGCTTGGGGGGGACCCCCTTCTTCAAGAACACTGAAGCTTTCTTT	CASSLGGTPFFKNTEAFF
TRBV7-2	TRBJ2-7	TRBD2	.	TGTGCCAGCAGCCCGGGGGGACCGACTTTCTACGAGCAGTACTTC	CASSPGGPTFYEQYF
TRBV28	TRBJ2-7	TRBD2	.	TGTGCCAGCAGTCCCGGGACTAGCCGCGAGCAGTACTTC	CASSPGTSREQYF
TRBV18	TRBJ2-5	TRBD1	.	TGTGCCAGCTCACAGGGACAGGGAGGAGAGACCCAGTACTTC	CASSQGQGGETQYF
TRBV18	TRBJ1-1	.	once	TGTGCCAGCTCACAACTGGACAGTTTGGGTCCTATGACTGAAGCTTTCTTT	CASSQLDSLGPMTEAFF
TRBV2	TRBJ2-7	.	.	TGTGCCAGCACCCCCAAGGGCGAGCAGTACTTC	CASTPKGEQYF
TRBV5-1	TRBJ2-1	.	.	TGCGCCAGCAGCTTGGGCGGCTCCTACAATGAGCAGTTCTTC	CASSLGGSYNEQFF